The present T cell receptor (beta chain) was sequenced within a study of Ad26.COV2.S vaccination and SARS-CoV-2 variants (dated by TCRdb to the early 2020s). Study-wide context: Vaccine-arm donors came from COV1001, a multicentre, randomized, double-blind, placebo-controlled phase I-IIa trial of Ad26.COV2.S in healthy adults. Ad26.COV2.S was given intramuscularly at 5x10^10 or 1x10^11 viral particles, as a single shot or as two shots 56 days apart. TCRbeta repertoire sequencing served as the tool for gauging how specific and how broad the SARS-CoV-2-reactive T cell receptors were following Ad26.COV2.S vaccination. The TCR-sequenced set comprised about 32 samples: around 20 Ad26.COV2.S vaccine recipients, 5 placebo recipients and 8 SARS-CoV-2 convalescent individuals. Trial participants were randomized into five groups of five, in which low-dose or high-dose Ad26.COV2.S was given once or twice, or placebo was given on both occasions. Investigators remained blinded to trial group allocation during experiments and outcome assessment. Beyond this particular receptor, the publication reports: Higher spike-specific TCR breadth was observed in Ad26.COV2.S recipients than in placebo recipients (P = 0.0014). Comparable non-spike TCR breadth was observed between vaccine and placebo recipients, consistent with only spike being contained in the vaccine. The authors noted that the TCR breadth and depth analyses may have underestimated total T cell responses. Substantial breadth of spike-specific CD8+ and CD4+ T cell responses was reported after vaccination. The study was not powered for comparison of responses between vaccine doses or regimens.

The immunoSEQ Assay was the method used to sequence TCRbeta CDR3 regions. After extraction, genomic DNA underwent amplification by bias-controlled multiplex PCR, followed by high-throughput sequencing. The original methods were these. To quantify the absolute abundance of each unique TCRbeta CDR3 region, sequences were collapsed and filtered. T cell fraction was estimated by normalization of TCRbeta template counts to usable DNA, with usable DNA being measured through amplification of reference genes present in all nucleated cells. Repertoire TCRs were annotated as SARS-CoV-2-specific when V gene, CDR3 amino acid sequence and J gene were exactly matched to a known reactive TCR set. The reference SARS-CoV-2 TCR set was derived from MIRA and filtered for enrichment in COVID-19-positive ImmuneCODE repertoires, a step that removed public or cross-reactive TCRs. Using the MIRA antigens, annotated TCRs were further analysed by specific ORF or by position within an ORF. Breadth was defined as annotated unique rearrangements over total unique productive rearrangements; depth was the summed frequency of those rearrangements. TCR breadth was compared between groups using two-sided Wilcoxon rank-sum tests. Held by TCRdb, this immuneACCESS table contains in-frame sequences only and omits some clones. Under half of the omission traces to an unresolved V gene where checked; the cause of the rest is unknown. Clonal size and the V and J genes are those of that table, whereas D and trimming came from the DNA. In all, the sample holds about 350,000 clones, and roughly 85% of those were seen once. Roughly 3.5% of the sample is in the top ten clones.

The treatment or condition label, read with the paper, signifies: some 19 received Ad26.COV2.S at low or high dose, single or two shots; 5 received placebo; per-sample allocation not given. For vaccine and placebo recipients, repertoires were sequenced using samples collected on day 63 after the first injection. Between 29 July and 7 August 2020, Cohort 1b enrolled approximately 26 adults aged 18-55 years at one site in Boston, USA. Ad26.COV2.S was a replication-incompetent adenovirus type 26 vector that expressed a prefusion-stabilized SARS-CoV-2 spike protein derived from the original Wuhan strain. On this clone: Its antigen remains undetermined. Base quality data are lacking; no much larger clone is found one base away.

The sequence was obtained from a person between 18 and 65 years old who received the Ad26.COV2.S COVID-19 vaccine or a placebo. Sequenced here: peripheral blood, sampled in a trial of Ad26.COV2.S vaccine versus placebo.

The DNA sequence follows: TGTGCCAGCAGCTTGGATCTAGCTTCCTACGAGCAGTACTTC. Its coded protein is CASSLDLASYEQYF. The V and J segments used are TRBV5-6 and TRBJ2-7; TRBD2 is a weak D gene call, 5 bases matching. The junction carries 8 bases between V and J, which are trimmed by 0 bases and 1 base respectively. The CDR3 goes from the cysteine to the phenylalanine over 14 residues. The entry retains the CDR3 DNA only, 42 bases that are in frame from base 1. The germline V gene provides CDR1 SGHDT and CDR2 YYEEEE.